One sample yielded the 12 T cell receptor beta chains listed below, sequenced in a study of blood T cell repertoires in COVID-19. Profiling relied on immunoSEQ multiplex PCR, and the TCRdb table lists in-frame clones only, not all of them. This sample has some 100,000 clones; about 89% occur once, and the top ten carry over 9%. Sequenced input: peripheral blood. Every receptor here comes from a man aged 45-65 years with acute or convalescent COVID-19.

V and J are TRBV9 and TRBJ1-1; D remains unclear. The V end lost 1 base, the J end lost 5 bases, and 9 bases lay between the germline ends. Germline CDR1 reads SGDLS; CDR2 reads YYNGEE. CDR3 length: 13 amino acids. The CDR3 reads CASSVSPPTEAFF. As DNA, the CDR3 is TGTGCCAGCAGCGTATCCCCCCCGACTGAAGCTTTCTTT.

The chain is built from TRBV27 and TRBJ1-2, with D possibly being TRBD1 (6 bases). Trimming left V 8 bases short and J 0 bases short, with 13 bases between. There are 14 residues in the CDR3. Germline V gene sequence: CDR1 MNHEY, CDR2 SMNVEV (reference sequence). The CDR3 sequence: CASFSQGANYGYTF. DNA of the CDR3: TGTGCCAGCTTTTCACAGGGAGCTAACTATGGCTACACCTTC.

This clone was seen just once. The V and J genes are TRBV5-1 and TRBJ2-5, with D perhaps matching TRBD1 (6 bases). V lost 0 bases and J lost 6, with 15 bases in between. Germline CDR1 and CDR2: SGHRS and YFSETQ. The CDR3 length is 15 residues. The CDR3 sequence is CASSLETGRGKTQYF. The CDR3 coding sequence is TGCGCCAGCAGCTTGGAGACAGGCCGGGGAAAGACCCAGTACTTC.

This clone was seen a handful of times. The chain carries TRBV19 and TRBJ1-5; D unresolved. The CDR3 contains 14 residues. V was cut by 0 bases and J by 3 bases, with 6 bases left in between. Germline CDR1 reads LNHDA; CDR2 reads SQIVND (reference sequence). The CDR3 nucleotides read TGTGCCAGTAGTATAGAGCAGGCCAATCAGCCCCAGCATTTT. Its translation is CASSIEQANQPQHF.

The V gene is TRBV25-1, the J gene TRBJ2-7; TRBD1 aligns across 7 bases. Germline assignment: CDR1 MGHDK and CDR2 SYGVNS. The junction had 6 bases not matched to a gene; V was cut back by 4 bases and J by 3 bases. This CDR3 is 14 amino acids long. The CDR3 loop is CASSARQGIYEQYF. CDR3 DNA: TGTGCCAGCAGTGCGAGACAGGGTATCTACGAGCAGTACTTC.

V and J are TRBV5-1 and TRBJ1-5, with 9 bases aligning to TRBD1. Germline V gene lookup returns CDR1 SGHRS and CDR2 YFSETQ. The CDR3 spans 15 residues. With 0 bases clipped from V and 6 bases from J, the junction kept 4 bases outside the gene matches. CDR3 region: CASSLAGTGFQPQHF. The CDR3 DNA sequence: TGCGCCAGCAGCTTGGCGGGGACAGGGTTTCAGCCCCAGCATTTT.

The chain carries TRBV3-1 (or the pseudogene TRBV3-2) and TRBJ1-5; 9 bases match TRBD1. The germline gives CDR1 LGHDT, CDR2 YNNKEL (reference sequence). This CDR3 has 14 amino acids. Unmatched junction bases numbered 1, after V lost 3 bases and J lost 4 bases. The CDR3 sequence is CASSHGTGNQPQHF. The CDR3 nucleotides are TGTGCCAGCAGCCATGGGACAGGGAATCAGCCCCAGCATTTT.

CDR3 nucleotide sequence: TGTGCCAGCCTGCGTAGCGGGGCGTCCTACGAGCAGTACTTC. This encodes CASLRSGASYEQYF. The chain couples TRBV7-2 to TRBJ2-7; 8 nucleotides line up with TRBD2. V shed 8 bases, J shed 1 base, and the junction held 7 bases outside the gene matches. Germline CDR1 SGHTA, CDR2 FQGNSA. The CDR3 consists of 14 residues. Supplemented by reference TRBV7-2 and TRBJ2-7, the full variable domain reads GAGVSQSPSNKVTEKGKDVELRCDPISGHTALYWYRQSLGQGLEFLIYFQGNSAPDKSGLPSDRFSAERTGGSVSTLTIQRTQQEDSAVYLCASLRSGASYEQYFGPGTRLTVT.

CDR3 loop: CASSRTDYGYTF. In nucleotides, the CDR3 is TGTGCCAGCAGTCGGACAGACTATGGCTACACCTTC. This chain connects TRBV6-5 to TRBJ1-2; D might be TRBD1 (6 bases). Trimming shortened V by 5 bases and J by 3 bases, and 7 bases separated the two germline ends. This CDR3 has 12 residues. Germline assignment: CDR1 MNHEY and CDR2 SVGAGI.

This clone occurred once. This chain joins TRBV5-4 and TRBJ2-2; D might be TRBD1 (5 bases). Deletions cut 4 bases from V and 2 bases from J, with 12 bases between. Germline V gives CDR1 SGHNT, CDR2 YYREEE (reference sequence). This CDR3 has 15 amino acids. This CDR3 is CASSPLGVNTGELFF. The CDR3 DNA follows: TGTGCCAGCAGCCCTTTAGGGGTAAACACCGGGGAGCTGTTTTTT.

This rearrangement joins TRBV27 to TRBJ2-2; D is unclear. The CDR3 has 15 residues. V was trimmed by 3 bases and J by 2 bases, leaving 10 bases between them. Looked up from germline, CDR1 is MNHEY and CDR2 is SMNVEV (reference sequence). The CDR3 nucleotides are TGTGCCAGCAGTTTGACCGAGGAAAACACCGGGGAGCTGTTTTTT. Amino acid sequence: CASSLTEENTGELFF.

The rearrangement links TRBV7-3 to TRBJ1-2, with TRBD1 identical over 9 bases. After removal of 5 bases from V and 8 bases from J, the junction contained 6 bases not matched to a gene. The length of the CDR3 is 13 residues. The germline gives CDR1 SGHTA, CDR2 FQGTGA. The CDR3: CASSLDRGMGYTF. CDR3 in DNA: TGTGCCAGCAGCCTGGACAGGGGAATGGGCTACACCTTC.